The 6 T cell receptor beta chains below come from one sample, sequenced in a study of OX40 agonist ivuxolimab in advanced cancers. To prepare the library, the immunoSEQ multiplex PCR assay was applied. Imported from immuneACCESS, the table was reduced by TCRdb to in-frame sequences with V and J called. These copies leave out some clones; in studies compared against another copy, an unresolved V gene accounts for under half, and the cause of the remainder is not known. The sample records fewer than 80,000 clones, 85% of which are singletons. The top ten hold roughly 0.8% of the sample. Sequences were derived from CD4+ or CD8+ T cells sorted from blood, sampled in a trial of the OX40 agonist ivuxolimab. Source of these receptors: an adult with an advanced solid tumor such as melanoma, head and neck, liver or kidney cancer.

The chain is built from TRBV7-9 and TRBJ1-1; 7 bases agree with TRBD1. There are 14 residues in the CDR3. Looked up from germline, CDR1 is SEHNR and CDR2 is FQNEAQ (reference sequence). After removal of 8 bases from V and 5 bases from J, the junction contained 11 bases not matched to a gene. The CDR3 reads CASLLGGRGTEAFF. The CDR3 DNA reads TGTGCCAGCCTTCTAGGGGGCAGGGGAACTGAAGCTTTCTTT.

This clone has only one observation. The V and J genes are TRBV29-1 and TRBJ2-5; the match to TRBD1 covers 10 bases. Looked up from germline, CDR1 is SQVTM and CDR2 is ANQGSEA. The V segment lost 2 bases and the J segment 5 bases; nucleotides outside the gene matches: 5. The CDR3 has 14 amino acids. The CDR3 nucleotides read TGCAGCGTTGAATCGAGGACAGGGGGGGAGACCCAGTACTTC. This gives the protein CSVESRTGGETQYF.

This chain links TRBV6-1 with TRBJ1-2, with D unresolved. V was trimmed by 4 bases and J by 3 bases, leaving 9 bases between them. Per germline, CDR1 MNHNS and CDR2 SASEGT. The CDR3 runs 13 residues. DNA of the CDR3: TGTGCCAGCAGTGTAACAGAGGACTATGGCTACACCTTC. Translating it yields CASSVTEDYGYTF.

CDR3 in amino acids: CASSEAGTNYGYTF. DNA for the CDR3: TGTGCCAGCAGTGAAGCGGGAACTAACTATGGCTACACCTTC. The chain employs TRBV6-1 and TRBJ1-2; D unclear. The CDR3 covers 14 residues. The germline V gene has CDR1 MNHNS and CDR2 SASEGT. With 0 bases removed from V and 0 bases from J, the gap between germline ends came to 5 bases.

The CDR3 nucleotides are TGTGCCAGCAGCTTAGATGAGTTGTCCGGGTCCTATGGCTACACCTTC. Translation: CASSLDELSGSYGYTF. V and J are TRBV11-3 and TRBJ1-2; D gene unclear. The CDR3 covers 16 residues. V was trimmed by 0 bases and J by 4 bases, leaving 15 bases between them. Germline CDR1 SGHNT, CDR2 YENEEA.

The DNA for the CDR3 is TGTGCCAGCAGCTTAGGTACAGGGGGATCTGGGGCCAACGTCCTGACTTTC. Protein sequence: CASSLGTGGSGANVLTF. This sequence joins TRBV11-3 and TRBJ2-6; TRBD1 matches 8 bases. This CDR3 comprises 17 residues. The V gene end was trimmed by 1 base and the J gene end by 1 base; junction bases not matched to a gene: 3. Germline loops: CDR1 SGHNT, CDR2 YENEEA.